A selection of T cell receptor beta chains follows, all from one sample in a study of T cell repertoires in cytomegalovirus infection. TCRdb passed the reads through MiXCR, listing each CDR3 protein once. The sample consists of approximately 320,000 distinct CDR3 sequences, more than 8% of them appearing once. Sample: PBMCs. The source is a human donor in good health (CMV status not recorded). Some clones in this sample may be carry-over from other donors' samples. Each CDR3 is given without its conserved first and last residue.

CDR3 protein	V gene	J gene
ASSIIAGGYSTDTQY	TRBV7-7	TRBJ2-3
AIRSPPGQGTSGANVLT	TRBV10-3	TRBJ2-6
ASSSGGAPKETQY	TRBV19	TRBJ2-5
SADTGENTEAF	TRBV20-1	TRBJ1-1
ASSYHRGPLNEQF	TRBV6-2/TRBV6-3	TRBJ2-1
ASSSPMGAGANVLT	TRBV28	TRBJ2-6
SATRTSGFTDTQY	TRBV20-1	TRBJ2-3
ASSPRTDRGTSEQY	TRBV18	TRBJ2-7
ASSLAAGSNEQF	TRBV12-3/TRBV12-4	TRBJ2-1
ASTTTGLAFEQY	TRBV6-2/TRBV6-3	TRBJ2-7
ASSSRGEGNQPQH	TRBV6-1	TRBJ1-5
ASSPTGRPYEQY	TRBV7-9	TRBJ2-7
ASSFRGGNTEAF	TRBV12-3/TRBV12-4	TRBJ1-1
ASSFVAEPLLNEKLF	TRBV27	TRBJ1-4
ATSRPGLAGYNEQF	TRBV15	TRBJ2-1
ASSPVIRGAEF	TRBV12-3/TRBV12-4	TRBJ2-1
ASSLVFPGPRLNIQY	TRBV7-2	TRBJ2-4
ASSFSIYEQY	TRBV7-2	TRBJ2-7
ASSPVGSRETQY	TRBV11-1	TRBJ2-5
AWMKGDEAF	TRBV30	TRBJ1-1
ASSHTHEQY	TRBV7-9	TRBJ2-7